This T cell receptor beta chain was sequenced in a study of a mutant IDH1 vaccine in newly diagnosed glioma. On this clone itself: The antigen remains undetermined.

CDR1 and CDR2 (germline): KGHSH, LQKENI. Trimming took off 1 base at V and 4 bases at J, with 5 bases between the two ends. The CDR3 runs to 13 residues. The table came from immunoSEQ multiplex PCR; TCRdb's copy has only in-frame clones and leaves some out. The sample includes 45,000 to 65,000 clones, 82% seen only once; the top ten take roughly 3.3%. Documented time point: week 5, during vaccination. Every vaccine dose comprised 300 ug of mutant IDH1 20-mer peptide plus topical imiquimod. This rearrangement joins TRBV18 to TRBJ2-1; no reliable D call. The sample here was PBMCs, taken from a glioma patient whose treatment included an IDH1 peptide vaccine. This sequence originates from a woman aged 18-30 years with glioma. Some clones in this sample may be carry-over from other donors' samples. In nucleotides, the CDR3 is TGTGCCAGCTCACCACAGGGTTACAATGAGCAGTTCTTC. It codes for CASSPQGYNEQFF.